The 19 T cell receptor beta chains reported below all come from one sample, sequenced in a study of T cells in Graves' hyperthyroidism and ophthalmopathy. Regions amplified from RNA transcripts were the TCR beta CDR3 regions. Initially, a first-round RT-PCR of the TCR CDR3 employed the HTBI primer set. MiXCR, applied by TCRdb to the multiplex PCR reads, yields one record per CDR3 protein. The profile shows 750,000 to 950,000 distinct CDR3 sequences, more than 30% of them singletons. Sequenced sample: blood. The origin of the receptors is a man younger than 30 with Graves' hyperthyroidism.

The V and J genes are TRBV7-9 and TRBJ2-7; 7 bases agree with TRBD2. Per the germline V gene, CDR1 is SEHNR and CDR2 is FQNEAQ (reference sequence). The CDR3 length is 13 residues. Unmatched junction bases numbered 8, after V lost 5 bases and J lost 7 bases. The CDR3 DNA reads TGTGCCAGCAGCCACGACTCGGGAGGAGAGCAGTACTTC. It yields the protein CASSHDSGGEQYF.

This clonotype was observed at least ten times. This sequence joins TRBV7-9 and TRBJ1-2; D possibly corresponds to TRBD1 (6 bases). Trimming removed 5 bases at V and 4 bases at J, with 17 bases between. Per germline, CDR1 SEHNR and CDR2 FQNEAQ (reference sequence). This CDR3 contains 15 residues. CDR3 region: CASSQTLGQFYGYTF. The CDR3 bases are TGTGCCAGCAGCCAAACACTCGGACAGTTCTATGGCTACACCTTC.

V is TRBV6-5 and J is TRBJ1-1; D unresolved. V lost 2 bases to trimming and J lost 0 bases, with 13 bases between them. Germline V gene data show CDR1 as MNHEY and CDR2 as SVGAGI. This CDR3 is built from 16 residues. In DNA form, the CDR3 reads TGTGCCAGCAGTTACGATATAGGGCAGTTGAACACTGAAGCTTTCTTT. As protein: CASSYDIGQLNTEAFF.

Many counts were recorded for this clonotype. The chain uses TRBV12-3 or TRBV12-4 and TRBJ1-5; 8 bases are shared with TRBD1. There are 15 residues in the CDR3. The V and J ends lost 5 bases and 0 bases, in that order; junction bases with no gene match: 3. In nucleotides, the CDR3 is TGTGCCAGCAGTCCGGACAGGGATAGCAATCAGCCCCAGCATTTT. Protein sequence: CASSPDRDSNQPQHF.

The V gene is TRBV6-1, the J gene TRBJ1-5; D remains unclear. This CDR3 contains 12 residues. CDR1 is MNHNS and CDR2 is SASEGT in the germline V gene. Trimming pared 10 bases from V and 2 bases from J, leaving 9 bases between. The CDR3 nucleotides read TGTGCCATCACCCAGGGCAATCAGCCCCAGCATTTT. Residues: CAITQGNQPQHF.

This clonotype occurred a few times. A single base separates this from a much larger clone, so it may be a read error. The genes are TRBV25-1 and TRBJ2-7, with 7 bases aligning to TRBD1. With 4 bases clipped from V and 5 bases from J, the junction kept 5 bases outside the gene matches. The CDR3 contains 13 residues. Per the germline V gene, CDR1 is MGHDK and CDR2 is SYGVNS. The DNA for the CDR3 is TGTGCCAGCAGTGTCCAGGGGGACCACGAGCAGTACTTC. Encoded protein: CASSVQGDHEQYF.

Of note for this clonotype: This could be a read error, since a much larger clone is one nucleotide away. This sequence joins TRBV7-9 and TRBJ1-1, with 7 bases matching TRBD1. Germline V gene sequence: CDR1 SEHNR, CDR2 FQNEAQ (reference sequence). This CDR3 has 13 amino acids. In DNA, the CDR3 is TGTGCCAGCAGCTTGGCCGGGACAGTGGAAGCTTCCTTT. This translates into CASSLAGTVEASF.

J is TRBJ2-5 and V is TRBV11-2; 12 nucleotides line up with TRBD2. Germline CDR1 reads SGHAT; CDR2 reads FQNNGV. The length of the CDR3 is 15 residues. After removal of 5 bases from V and 4 bases from J, the junction contained 5 bases not matched to a gene. CDR3 coding DNA: TGTGCCAGCAGCCATCCGGGACTAGCGGGAGAGACCCAGTACTTC. Translated, it gives CASSHPGLAGETQYF.

This clonotype has just a few counts. The chain joins TRBV9 to TRBJ1-2, with a weak D call TRBD1 (6 bases). The germline gives CDR1 SGDLS, CDR2 YYNGEE. This CDR3 has 13 amino acids. The germline V and J ends were trimmed by 4 bases and 8 bases, with 15 bases remaining between them. As DNA, the CDR3 is TGTGCCAGCAGCCTCGGGTGGGGGCTCGGCTACACCTTC. Translated: CASSLGWGLGYTF.

The table lists this clonotype with many counts. Here the CDR3 DNA reads TGTGCCACCAGCAGGGAAAGACAGACTGAAGCTTTCTTT. Translation gives CATSRERQTEAFF. The chain uses TRBV15 and TRBJ1-1; D is perhaps TRBD1 (5 bases). The germline V gene has CDR1 LNHNV and CDR2 YYDKDF (reference sequence). The CDR3 covers 13 residues. The V end lost 3 bases, the J end lost 5 bases, and 10 bases lay between the germline ends.

In its sample, this clonotype was seen many times. The gene calls are TRBV7-8 and TRBJ2-7; 10 positions match TRBD1. Germline V gene sequence: CDR1 SGHVS, CDR2 FQNEAQ. This CDR3 comprises 13 residues. Trimming removed 5 bases from V and 6 bases from J; junction bases left unmatched: 4. CDR3 sequence: CASSPGTGVEQYF. The CDR3 bases are TGTGCCAGCAGCCCCGGGACAGGGGTCGAGCAGTACTTC.

The genes are TRBV7-2 and TRBJ2-5; 7 bases are a match to TRBD2. The CDR3 length is 14 residues. Germline CDR1 SGHTA, CDR2 FQGNSA. V lost 4 bases and J lost 9; bases outside the gene matches: 11. For the CDR3, the DNA is TGTGCCAGCAGCTATGCGGGGGAATCAGCGGCCCAGTACTTC. Amino acids: CASSYAGESAAQYF.

This sequence joins TRBV10-3 and TRBJ1-5, with D hard to call. The CDR3 spans 13 residues. Trimming stripped 10 bases from V and 0 bases from J, with 10 bases between. Germline CDR1 reads ENHRY; CDR2 reads SYGVKD. CDR3 region: CASQDVSNQPQHF. The DNA for the CDR3 is TGTGCCAGCCAGGATGTTAGCAATCAGCCCCAGCATTTT.

This clonotype was observed at least ten times. This chain connects TRBV7-8 to TRBJ2-5; 7 bases are shared with TRBD2. The CDR3 has 15 residues. The V gene's germline CDR1 is SGHVS and CDR2 FQNEAQ. The J segment lost 5 bases and the V segment lost 1 base, leaving 7 bases of the junction unmatched. The CDR3 spells CASSLEGGSRETQYF. The CDR3 bases are TGTGCCAGCAGCTTAGAGGGCGGGAGTCGGGAGACCCAGTACTTC.

The chain combines TRBV9 with TRBJ2-6; 8 nucleotides align to TRBD2. Germline V gene sequence: CDR1 SGDLS, CDR2 YYNGEE. Unmatched junction bases numbered 2, after V lost 0 bases and J lost 0 bases. This CDR3 is built from 17 residues. In DNA, the CDR3 is TGTGCCAGCAGCGTAGGCGGGGGGAGCTCTGGGGCCAACGTCCTGACTTTC. It is translated as CASSVGGGSSGANVLTF.

The chain links TRBV13 to TRBJ2-5; the match to TRBD1 covers 9 bases. Trimming removed 5 bases from V and 5 bases from J; junction bases left unmatched: 12. The CDR3 consists of 16 residues. Germline values: CDR1 PRHDT, CDR2 FYEKMQ (reference sequence). The CDR3 reads CASSQPSGQGLETQYF. The CDR3 DNA reads TGTGCCAGCAGCCAACCCTCGGGACAGGGACTCGAGACCCAGTACTTC. The full variable domain, with the rest looked up from reference TRBV13 and TRBJ2-5, is AAGVIQSPRHLIKEKRETATLKCYPIPRHDTVYWYQQGPGQDPQFLISFYEKMQSDKGSIPDRFSAQQFSDYHSELNMSSLELGDSALYFCASSQPSGQGLETQYFGPGTRLLVL.

V is TRBV7-9 and J is TRBJ1-4; D not certain. Deletions cut 5 bases from V and 3 bases from J, with 13 bases between. The length of the CDR3 is 15 residues. Germline CDR1 is SEHNR and CDR2 is FQNEAQ (reference sequence). This chain's CDR3 is CASSSMGSANEKLFF. In nucleotides, the CDR3 is TGTGCCAGCAGCAGCATGGGCAGTGCTAATGAAAAACTGTTTTTT.

This chain joins TRBV29-1 and TRBJ1-5, with a weak D call TRBD1 (6 bases). This CDR3 is built from 11 residues. Between the trimmed V and J ends, which lost 7 bases and 14 bases, there was a span of 18 bases. Germline-derived CDR1 and CDR2 are SQVTM and ANQGSEA. The CDR3 sequence is CSAFDRTYEHF. The CDR3 nucleotides are TGCAGCGCCTTCGACAGGACCTACGAGCATTTT.

This clonotype has ten or more counts. The V gene is TRBV10-2, the J gene TRBJ2-5; 12 nucleotides agree with TRBD2. This CDR3 has 13 residues. Germline V lookup: CDR1 WSHSY, CDR2 SAAADI. The V segment lost 7 bases and the J segment 5 bases; nucleotides outside the gene matches: 2. This CDR3 reads CASTGTSGETQYF. CDR3 nucleotides: TGCGCCAGCACCGGGACTAGCGGGGAGACCCAGTACTTC.